This T cell receptor beta chain emerged from a study of human CD8 memory T cell subsets. Whole-study results and caveats: The study found similarly high diversity in stem-like memory and precursor exhausted T cells, unlike effector memory cells.

Turning to this clonotype: Its antigen is not known.

Total CD8+ T cells were enriched by a separation that was negative and magnetic. CDR1 and CDR2 from the germline V gene are MGHDK and SYGVNS. The CDR3 totals 15 residues. UMI-labeled 5' RACE was used to make TCR beta libraries. TCRdb processed the 5' RACE reads again and assigns one entry to each CDR3 protein, with no DNA. The sample data list around 10,000 distinct CDR3 sequences. The chain joins TRBV25-1 to TRBJ2-2; TCRdb outputs TRBD1, but without DNA this stays unchecked. The source material was CD8+ stem-like memory T cells (TSCM and TCM) sorted from PBMCs. This sample's subset: stem-like memory CD8 T cells (TSTEM), CCR7+ PD-1- TIGIT-. This receptor was taken from a human donor in good health. CDR3: CASSDKGRDTGELFF. Using reference TRBV25-1 and TRBJ2-2 for the parts outside the CDR3, the full variable domain is EADIYQTPRYLVIGTGKKITLECSQTMGHDKMYWYQQDPGMELHLIHYSYGVNSTEKGDLSSESTVSRIRTEHFPLTLESARPSHTSQYLCASSDKGRDTGELFFGEGSRLTVL.